This T cell receptor beta chain appears in the sequencing data of a study of T cell repertoires in cytomegalovirus infection. For the study at large: In the study, CMV epitopes included recently identified HLA-C-restricted and well-studied HLA-B-restricted ones. TCR beta signatures that were public indicated CMV infection and matching HLA type. Points from the study as a whole: Within the response measured ex vivo, HLA-C-restricted CMV-specific TCR beta clonotypes were dominant. Carriers of CMV plus the relevant HLA were identified by cumulative public TCR beta family frequency.

Comments on this clonotype: Its antigen is currently unknown. Compared with germline, one end of the junction differs, possibly owing to a read error.

This CDR3 has 13 amino acids. Germline CDR1 SGHTA, CDR2 FQGNSA. TCRdb used MiXCR to reprocess the reads, holding one entry per CDR3 protein. The table has approximately 470,000 distinct CDR3 sequences, 42% seen once. The clonotype comes from a human donor in good health (CMV status not recorded). Some clones in this sample may be carry-over from other donors' samples. This specimen was cultured PBMCs, taken from culture after CMV antigen stimulation. The V call is TRBV7-2, the J call TRBJ1-6; no clear D. CDR3: CASSLESGSPLQF. For the CDR3, the DNA is TGTGCCAGCAGCTTAGAGAGCGGATCACCCCTCCAATTT.